The present T cell receptor (beta chain) was sequenced within a study of post-analysis software for immune sequencing data. Study-wide points: The study found significantly lower normalized Chao1 diversity in multiple sclerosis patients than in controls.

Prepared TCR beta cDNA libraries contained unique molecular identifiers. TCRdb independently ran MiXCR on the PCR reads; one entry per CDR3 protein. The sample yields roughly 540,000 distinct CDR3 sequences, 34% seen once. This clonotype was recorded a few times. The antigen is not known. The specimen was blood. This receptor was obtained from a girl between 2 and 17 years old with multiple sclerosis.

The CDR3 DNA sequence: TGTGCCAGCAGCCGCCTGACTAGCGGGGTTGAAGATACGCAGTATTTT. Amino acid sequence: CASSRLTSGVEDTQYF. This chain connects TRBV28 to TRBJ2-3, with 11 bases identical to TRBD2. In germline, CDR1 is MDHEN, CDR2 SYDVKM. V shed 6 bases and J 5 bases; nucleotides not matched to a gene: 10. This CDR3 is 16 amino acids long.